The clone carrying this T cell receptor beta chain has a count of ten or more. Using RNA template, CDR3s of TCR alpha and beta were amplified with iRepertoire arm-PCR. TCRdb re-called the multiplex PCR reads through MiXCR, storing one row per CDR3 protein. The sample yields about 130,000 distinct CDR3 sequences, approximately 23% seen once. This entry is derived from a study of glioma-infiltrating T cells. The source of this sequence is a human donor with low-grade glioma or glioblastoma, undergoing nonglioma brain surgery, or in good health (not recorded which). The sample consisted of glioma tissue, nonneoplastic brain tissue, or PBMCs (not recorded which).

CDR3 loop: CASSPGQTHEQYF. CDR3 bases: TGTGCCAGCAGTCCGGGACAGACTCACGAGCAGTACTTC. The chain links TRBV28 to TRBJ2-7; TRBD1 matches 7 bases. V was clipped by 5 bases and J by 5 bases; unmatched bases: 6. The CDR3 runs 13 residues. The V gene's germline CDR1 is MDHEN and CDR2 SYDVKM.